This TCR beta chain was sequenced during a study of CD8 T cells in Susac syndrome. CDR1 and CDR2 from the germline V gene are SGHVS and FQNEAQ. The CDR3 contains 14 residues. V gave up 5 bases and J gave up 6 bases, with 14 bases separating them. Sequencing of TCR beta was undertaken in CD8+ and CD4+ T cells derived from blood. Multiple sclerosis controls were treatment-naive patients with stable or active relapsing-remitting disease. While CD8+ and CD4+ T cells were isolated negatively, TEMRA cells were enriched by FACS. cDNA came from about 0.5 to 1 ug RNA primed by random hexamers. The amplification used immunoSEQ multiplex PCR on TCR beta CDR3; it spanned 54 Vbeta and 13 Jbeta. Using its own MiXCR run on the immunoSEQ multiplex PCR reads, TCRdb lists one record per CDR3 protein. The table records around 220,000 distinct CDR3 sequences, roughly nine tenths of them present only once.

The sequence derives from a human donor with multiple sclerosis. Sequencing was performed on CD8+ T cells from PBMCs. The chain employs TRBV7-8 and TRBJ2-1; TRBD1 might be the D (5 bases). The CDR3 spells CASSPIRALNEQFF. The CDR3 bases are TGTGCCAGCAGCCCGATCAGGGCCCTCAATGAGCAGTTCTTC.